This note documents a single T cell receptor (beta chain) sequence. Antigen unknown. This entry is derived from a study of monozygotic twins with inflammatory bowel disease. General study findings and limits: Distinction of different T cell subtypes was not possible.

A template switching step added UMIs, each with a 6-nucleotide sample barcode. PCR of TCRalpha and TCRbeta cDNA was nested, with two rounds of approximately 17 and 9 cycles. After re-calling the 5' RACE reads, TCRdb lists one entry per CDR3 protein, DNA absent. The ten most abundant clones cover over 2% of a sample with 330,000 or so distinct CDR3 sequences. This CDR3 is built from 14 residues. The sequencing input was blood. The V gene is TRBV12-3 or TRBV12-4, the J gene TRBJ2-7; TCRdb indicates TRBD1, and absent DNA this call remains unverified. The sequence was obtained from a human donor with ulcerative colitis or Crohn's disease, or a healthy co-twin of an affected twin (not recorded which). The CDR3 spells CASSSGVATYEQYF.